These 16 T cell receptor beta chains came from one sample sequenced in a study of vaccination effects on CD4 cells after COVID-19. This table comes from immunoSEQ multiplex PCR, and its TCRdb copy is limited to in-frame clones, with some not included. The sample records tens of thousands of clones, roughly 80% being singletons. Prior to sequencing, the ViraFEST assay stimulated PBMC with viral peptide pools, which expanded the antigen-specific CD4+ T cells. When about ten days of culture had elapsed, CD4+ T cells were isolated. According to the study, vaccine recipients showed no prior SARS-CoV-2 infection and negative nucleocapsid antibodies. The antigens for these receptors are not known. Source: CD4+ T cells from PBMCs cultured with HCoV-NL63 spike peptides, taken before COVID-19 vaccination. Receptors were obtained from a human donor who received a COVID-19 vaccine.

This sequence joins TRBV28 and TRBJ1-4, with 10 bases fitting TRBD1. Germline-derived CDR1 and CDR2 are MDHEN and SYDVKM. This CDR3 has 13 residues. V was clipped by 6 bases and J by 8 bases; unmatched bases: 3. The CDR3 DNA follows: TGTGCCAGCAGCCGGGACAGGGGCGAAAAACTGTTTTTT. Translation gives CASSRDRGEKLFF.

The CDR3 loop is CASSLGWAGGSDTQYF. As DNA, the CDR3 is TGCGCCAGCAGCCTCGGGTGGGCAGGGGGATCAGATACGCAGTATTTT. V and J are TRBV5-1 and TRBJ2-3, with 7 bases matching TRBD1. The CDR3 has 16 amino acids. V lost 4 bases and J lost 4; bases outside the gene matches: 12. The germline V gene has CDR1 SGHRS and CDR2 YFSETQ.

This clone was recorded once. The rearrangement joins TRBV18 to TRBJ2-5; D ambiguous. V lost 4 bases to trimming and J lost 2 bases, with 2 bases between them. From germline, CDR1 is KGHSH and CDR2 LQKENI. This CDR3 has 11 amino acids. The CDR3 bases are TGTGCCAGCTCACGGCAAGAGACCCAGTACTTC. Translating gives CASSRQETQYF.

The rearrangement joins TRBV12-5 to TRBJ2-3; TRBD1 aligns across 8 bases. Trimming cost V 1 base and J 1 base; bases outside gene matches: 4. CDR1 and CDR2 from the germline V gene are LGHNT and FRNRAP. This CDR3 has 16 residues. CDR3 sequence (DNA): TGTGCTAGTGGTTTGGACAGGGGGTTCGGCACAGATACGCAGTATTTT. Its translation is CASGLDRGFGTDTQYF.

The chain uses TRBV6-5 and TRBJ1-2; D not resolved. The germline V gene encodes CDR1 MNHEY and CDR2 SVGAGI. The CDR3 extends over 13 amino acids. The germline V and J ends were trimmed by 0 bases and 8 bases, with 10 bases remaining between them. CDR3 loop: CASSYSGNSGYTF. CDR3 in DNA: TGTGCCAGCAGTTACTCAGGGAATTCGGGCTACACCTTC.

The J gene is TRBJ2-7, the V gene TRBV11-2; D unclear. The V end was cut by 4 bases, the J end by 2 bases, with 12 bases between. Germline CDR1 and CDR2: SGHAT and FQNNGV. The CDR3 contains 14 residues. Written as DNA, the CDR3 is TGTGCCAGCAGCTCCCATACAGCCCCCTACGAGCAGTACTTC. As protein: CASSSHTAPYEQYF.

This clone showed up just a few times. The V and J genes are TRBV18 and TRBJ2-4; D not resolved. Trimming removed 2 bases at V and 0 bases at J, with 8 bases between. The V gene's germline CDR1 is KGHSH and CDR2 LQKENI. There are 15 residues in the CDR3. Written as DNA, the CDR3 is TGTGCCAGCTCACCAGGGCTACTAGCCAAAAACATTCAGTACTTC. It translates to CASSPGLLAKNIQYF.

CDR3 sequence reads: CASSLTGGDSNYGYTF. The CDR3 nucleotides are TGTGCCAGCAGCTTAACAGGGGGCGATTCCAACTATGGCTACACCTTC. The chain is built from TRBV7-2 and TRBJ1-2, with 9 bases identical to TRBD1. This CDR3 spans 16 amino acids. Germline V gene data show CDR1 as SGHTA and CDR2 as FQGNSA. V dropped 2 bases and J dropped 2; count of bases not matched to a gene: 6.

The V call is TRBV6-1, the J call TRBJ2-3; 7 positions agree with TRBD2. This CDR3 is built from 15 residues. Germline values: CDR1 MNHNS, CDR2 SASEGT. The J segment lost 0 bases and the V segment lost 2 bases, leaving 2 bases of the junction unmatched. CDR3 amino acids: CASSELSGSTDTQYF. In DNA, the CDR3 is TGTGCCAGCAGTGAACTTAGCGGGAGCACAGATACGCAGTATTTT.

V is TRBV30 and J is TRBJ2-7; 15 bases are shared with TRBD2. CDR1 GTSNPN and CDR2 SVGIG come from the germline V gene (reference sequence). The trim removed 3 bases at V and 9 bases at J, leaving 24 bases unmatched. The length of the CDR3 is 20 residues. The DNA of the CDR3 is TGTGCCTGGAGATCCGTCCGGACTAGCGGGGGGGCCGATGGGGTCGGGAGGCAGTACTTC. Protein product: CAWRSVRTSGGADGVGRQYF.

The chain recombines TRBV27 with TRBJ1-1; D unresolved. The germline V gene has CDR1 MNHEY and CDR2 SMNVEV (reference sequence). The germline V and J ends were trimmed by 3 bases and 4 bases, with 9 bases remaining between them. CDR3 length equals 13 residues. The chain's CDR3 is CASSLNRVTEAFF. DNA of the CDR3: TGTGCCAGCAGTTTGAACCGGGTCACTGAAGCTTTCTTT.

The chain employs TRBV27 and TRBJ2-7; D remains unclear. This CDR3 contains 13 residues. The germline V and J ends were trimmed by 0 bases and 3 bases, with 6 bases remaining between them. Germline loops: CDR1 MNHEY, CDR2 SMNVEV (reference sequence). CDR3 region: CASSLSPLYEQYF. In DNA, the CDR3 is TGTGCCAGCAGTTTATCCCCACTCTACGAGCAGTACTTC.

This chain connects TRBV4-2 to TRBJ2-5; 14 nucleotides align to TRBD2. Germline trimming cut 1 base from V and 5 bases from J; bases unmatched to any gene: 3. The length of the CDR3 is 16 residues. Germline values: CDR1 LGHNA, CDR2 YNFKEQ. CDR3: CASSQATSGGGETQYF. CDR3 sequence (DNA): TGTGCCAGCAGCCAAGCGACTAGCGGGGGGGGTGAGACCCAGTACTTC.

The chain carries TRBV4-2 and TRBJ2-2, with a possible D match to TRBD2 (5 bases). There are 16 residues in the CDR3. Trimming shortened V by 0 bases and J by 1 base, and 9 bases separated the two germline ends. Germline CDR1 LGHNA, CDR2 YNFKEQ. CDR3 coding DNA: TGTGCCAGCAGCCAAGATTCAGGAGGGAACACCGGGGAGCTGTTTTTT. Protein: CASSQDSGGNTGELFF.

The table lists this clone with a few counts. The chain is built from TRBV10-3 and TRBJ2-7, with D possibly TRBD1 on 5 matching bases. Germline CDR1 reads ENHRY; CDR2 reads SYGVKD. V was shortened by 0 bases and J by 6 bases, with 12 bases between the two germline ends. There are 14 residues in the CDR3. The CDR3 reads CAISESGREGEQYF. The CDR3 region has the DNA TGTGCCATCAGTGAGTCAGGCAGGGAAGGCGAGCAGTACTTC.

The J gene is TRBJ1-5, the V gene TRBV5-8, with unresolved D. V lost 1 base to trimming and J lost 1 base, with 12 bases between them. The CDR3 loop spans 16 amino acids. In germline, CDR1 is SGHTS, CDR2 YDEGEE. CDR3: CASSLLSGASNQPQHF. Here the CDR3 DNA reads TGTGCCAGCAGCTTGTTGAGCGGAGCCAGCAATCAGCCCCAGCATTTT.